This TCR beta chain was sequenced in a study of neoadjuvant anti-PD-1 for oral cavity cancer. Looking at the study overall: Patients without progression received a fourth nivolumab dose around day 43, then surgical resection on days 50-56. Notes on the study in general: After neoadjuvant nivolumab, PBMC T cell clonality was significantly higher in non-responders than responders.

The assay was immunoSEQ multiplex PCR, and TCRdb's table has in-frame clones only and misses some. The sample lists about 14,000 clones, 65% to 85% occurring once. With regard to this clone: Its antigen is not identified.

The CDR3 sequence is 13 residues long. Germline V lookup: CDR1 LNHDA, CDR2 SQIVND (reference sequence). With V trimmed by 3 bases and J by 6 bases, 2 bases remained unmatched. As for time point: after neoadjuvant nivolumab, at surgical resection. The chain has TRBV19 and TRBJ1-5; 7 nucleotides agree with TRBD1. The sample in question was PBMCs, obtained after nivolumab (anti-PD-1) treatment. This TCR was recovered from a person aged 40 to 85 with oral cavity squamous cell carcinoma. The CDR3 sequence is CASSMEGAQPQHF. The CDR3 DNA follows: TGTGCCAGTAGTATGGAGGGGGCTCAGCCCCAGCATTTT.